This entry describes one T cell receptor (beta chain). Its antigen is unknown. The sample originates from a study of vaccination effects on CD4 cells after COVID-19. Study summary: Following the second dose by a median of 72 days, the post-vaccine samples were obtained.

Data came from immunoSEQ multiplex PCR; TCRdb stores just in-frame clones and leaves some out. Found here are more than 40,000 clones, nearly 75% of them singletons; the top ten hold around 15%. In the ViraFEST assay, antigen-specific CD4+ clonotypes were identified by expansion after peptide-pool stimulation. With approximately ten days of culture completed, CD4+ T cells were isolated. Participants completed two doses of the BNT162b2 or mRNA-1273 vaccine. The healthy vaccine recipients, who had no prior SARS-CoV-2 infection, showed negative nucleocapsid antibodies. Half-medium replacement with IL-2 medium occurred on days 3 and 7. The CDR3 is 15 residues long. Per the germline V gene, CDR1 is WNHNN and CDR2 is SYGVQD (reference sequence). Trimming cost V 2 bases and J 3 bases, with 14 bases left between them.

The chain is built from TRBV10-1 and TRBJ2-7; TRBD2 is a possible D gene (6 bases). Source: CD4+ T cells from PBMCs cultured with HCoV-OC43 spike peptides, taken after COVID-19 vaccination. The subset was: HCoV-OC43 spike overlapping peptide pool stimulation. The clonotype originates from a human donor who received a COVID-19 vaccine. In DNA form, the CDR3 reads TGCGCCAGCAGTGAGGGTCCAGCGGGCCGCTACGAGCAGTACTTC. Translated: CASSEGPAGRYEQYF.